The 32 T cell receptor beta chains listed next were all sequenced from one sample in a study of control samples from healthy donors and cancer patients. This table comes from immunoSEQ multiplex PCR, and its TCRdb copy is limited to in-frame clones, with some not included. Of 100,000 or so clones listed, around 80% were seen once; the top ten hold approximately 10%. Sequencing was done on a sample of blood. These receptors were taken from a woman aged 30 to 39 in good health.

The chain carries TRBV9 and TRBJ2-2, with D perhaps TRBD1 or TRBD2 (6 bases each). The germline V gene encodes CDR1 SGDLS and CDR2 YYNGEE. V lost 0 bases and J lost 8, with 14 bases in between. The CDR3 consists of 15 residues. This CDR3 reads CASSVEVGGEGELFF. The CDR3 region has the DNA TGTGCCAGCAGCGTAGAGGTCGGGGGCGAGGGGGAGCTGTTTTTT.

The V call is TRBV5-4, the J call TRBJ1-2; maybe TRBD1 (5 bases). This CDR3 is 14 amino acids long. V was trimmed by 2 bases and J by 2 bases, leaving 10 bases between them. Germline CDR1 SGHNT, CDR2 YYREEE (reference sequence). CDR3 coding DNA: TGTGCCAGCAGCTTTCCAGGGAAGAACTATGGCTACACCTTC. Encoded protein: CASSFPGKNYGYTF.

V usage is TRBV10-3 and J usage is TRBJ2-2; maybe TRBD2 (5 bases). V was shortened by 6 bases and J by 1 base, with 9 bases between the two germline ends. This CDR3 is built from 14 residues. Germline values: CDR1 ENHRY, CDR2 SYGVKD. In DNA form, the CDR3 reads TGTGCCATCAGCCCCCGGGGGAACACCGGGGAGCTGTTTTTT. It codes for CAISPRGNTGELFF.

This clone has just a few counts. The V and J genes are TRBV12-3 or TRBV12-4 and TRBJ1-6, with D perhaps TRBD1 (6 bases). The length of the CDR3 is 13 residues. The V and J ends lost 6 bases and 7 bases respectively, with 10 bases between them. The chain's CDR3 is CASRDSYNSPLHF. The CDR3 nucleotides are TGTGCCAGCAGGGACAGCTACAATTCACCCCTCCACTTT.

This clone was observed a single time. The chain employs TRBV9 and TRBJ1-1; no definite D call. Germline CDR1 SGDLS, CDR2 YYNGEE. V dropped 0 bases and J dropped 5 bases, with 17 bases sitting between them. The CDR3 spans 16 residues. The CDR3 spells CASSVGLGKGSTEAFF. The CDR3 DNA is TGTGCCAGCAGCGTAGGTTTGGGGAAGGGTTCGACTGAAGCTTTCTTT.

This clone turned up a few times. The chain links TRBV19 to TRBJ1-3; D unclear. Trimming stripped 8 bases from V and 2 bases from J, with 7 bases between. This CDR3 contains 12 residues. In germline, CDR1 is LNHDA, CDR2 SQIVND (reference sequence). CDR3 bases: TGTGCCAGTGGAAGCCCTGGAAACACCATATATTTT. It encodes CASGSPGNTIYF.

This sequence joins TRBV9 and TRBJ1-1, with D perhaps matching TRBD1 (5 bases). The CDR3 spans 15 residues. V lost 2 bases to trimming and J lost 1 base, with 12 bases between them. Looked up from germline, CDR1 is SGDLS and CDR2 is YYNGEE. The CDR3 loop is CASSVIGTGNTEAFF. Written as DNA, the CDR3 is TGTGCCAGCAGCGTGATCGGGACTGGGAACACTGAAGCTTTCTTT.

This sequence joins TRBV11-2 and TRBJ2-5, with unresolved D. The CDR3 extends over 12 amino acids. The V end was cut by 4 bases, the J end by 13 bases, with 16 bases between. Germline-derived CDR1 and CDR2 are SGHAT and FQNNGV. CDR3 sequence (DNA): TGTGCCAGCAGCTGGATGGGGTCCTCTTTGTACTTC. This sequence encodes CASSWMGSSLYF.

This clone occurred once. V usage is TRBV27 and J usage is TRBJ1-6; tentatively, D is TRBD1 (6 bases). CDR3 size: 15 residues. V was clipped by 8 bases and J by 1 base, with 12 bases between them. CDR1 and CDR2 from the germline V gene are MNHEY and SMNVEV (reference sequence). CDR3 protein: CASQNRVSYNSPLHF. Written as DNA, the CDR3 is TGTGCCAGCCAGAACAGGGTTTCCTATAATTCACCCCTCCACTTT.

The chain carries TRBV7-9 and TRBJ2-7; D is possibly TRBD1 (5 bases). The germline V gene has CDR1 SEHNR and CDR2 FQNEAQ (reference sequence). V lost 4 bases and J 4 bases, leaving 11 bases between the germline ends. This CDR3 is 13 amino acids long. This CDR3 reads CASSSSRGYEQYF. The DNA for the CDR3 is TGTGCCAGCAGCTCTAGTAGGGGTTACGAGCAGTACTTC. The full variable domain, completed using reference TRBV7-9 and TRBJ2-7, is DTGVSQNPRHKITKRGQNVTFRCDPISEHNRLYWYRQTLGQGPEFLTYFQNEAQLEKSRLLSDRFSAERPKGSFSTLEIQRTEQGDSAMYLCASSSSRGYEQYFGPGTRLTVT.

This clone was counted ten times or more. The sample contains more than one DNA sequence encoding this CDR3. This chain connects TRBV6-6 to TRBJ1-5; unclear D gene. The CDR3 totals 14 residues. The V end lost 0 bases, the J end lost 4 bases, and 7 bases lay between the germline ends. The germline CDR1 and CDR2 sequences are MNHNY and SVGAGI (reference sequence). The CDR3 region is CASSYSSGNQPQHF. CDR3 DNA: TGTGCCAGCAGTTACTCGAGTGGGAATCAGCCCCAGCATTTT.

The rearrangement links TRBV11-2 to TRBJ2-3; D gene unclear. The CDR3 runs 14 residues. Germline CDR1 and CDR2: SGHAT and FQNNGV. V lost 1 base and J 2 bases, leaving 7 bases between the germline ends. CDR3 sequence: CASSLGRPTDTQYF. The CDR3, as DNA: TGTGCCAGCAGCTTAGGACGACCCACAGATACGCAGTATTTT.

This chain joins TRBV18 and TRBJ1-1, with D possibly TRBD1 on 5 matching bases. This CDR3 region has 13 residues. The V end was cut by 5 bases, the J end by 3 bases, with 10 bases between. The germline gives CDR1 KGHSH, CDR2 LQKENI. In nucleotides, the CDR3 is TGTGCCAGCTCAAGCAGGGCGGACACTGAAGCTTTCTTT. Amino acids: CASSSRADTEAFF. Combining the CDR3 with reference TRBV18 and TRBJ1-1 gives the whole variable domain NAGVMQNPRHLVRRRGQEARLRCSPMKGHSHVYWYRQLPEEGLKFMVYLQKENIIDESGMPKERFSAEFPKEGPSILRIQQVVRGDSAAYFCASSSRADTEAFFGQGTRLTVV.

The chain is built from TRBV7-6 and TRBJ2-6, with TRBD1 matching 10 bases. CDR3 length: 18 residues. V trimming: 5 bases; J trimming: 0 bases; junction bases outside the gene matches: 7. From germline, CDR1 is SGHVS and CDR2 FNYEAQ. In DNA form, the CDR3 reads TGTGCCAGCAGCGACCGGACAGGGGGAATCTCTGGGGCCAACGTCCTGACTTTC. This encodes CASSDRTGGISGANVLTF.

V gene TRBV19 combines with J gene TRBJ1-3; maybe TRBD1 (5 bases). The V and J ends lost 8 bases and 0 bases respectively, with 23 bases between them. The CDR3 spans 18 residues. Germline V lookup: CDR1 LNHDA, CDR2 SQIVND (reference sequence). CDR3 sequence reads: CASSTGTPPLTSGNTIYF. The CDR3 DNA follows: TGTGCCAGTTCCACCGGGACTCCCCCTCTAACCTCTGGAAACACCATATATTTT.

V gene TRBV9 combines with J gene TRBJ1-2, with D unclear. Per the germline V gene, CDR1 is SGDLS and CDR2 is YYNGEE. This CDR3 spans 11 amino acids. V lost 3 bases, J lost 2 bases, and 2 bases lay in between. The CDR3 region has the DNA TGTGCCAGCAGCGGAAACTATGGCTACACCTTC. This codes for CASSGNYGYTF.

The chain carries TRBV7-9 and TRBJ1-1; 9 bases agree with TRBD1. The CDR3 is 15 amino acids. Germline CDR1 and CDR2: SEHNR and FQNEAQ (reference sequence). V lost 3 bases and J lost 2; bases outside the gene matches: 4. The CDR3 here is CASSLGTGLNTEAFF. The CDR3 coding sequence is TGTGCCAGCAGCTTGGGGACAGGGCTAAACACTGAAGCTTTCTTT.

The V gene is TRBV2, the J gene TRBJ2-1; TRBD1 is a possible D gene (5 bases). The V end was cut by 3 bases, the J end by 9 bases, with 15 bases between. Germline V gene sequence: CDR1 SNHLY, CDR2 FYNNEI. The CDR3 contains 14 residues. CDR3 loop: CASSEEMLGLEQFF. As DNA, the CDR3 is TGTGCCAGCAGTGAGGAGATGCTGGGGCTTGAGCAGTTCTTC.

This sequence joins TRBV9 and TRBJ2-2; D is ambiguous. The V and J ends lost 2 bases and 5 bases respectively, with 13 bases between them. The CDR3 extends over 15 amino acids. CDR1 is SGDLS and CDR2 is YYNGEE in the germline V gene. The CDR3 DNA sequence: TGTGCCAGCAGCGTCCAGTGGCAGTCAACCGGGGAGCTGTTTTTT. The encoded protein is CASSVQWQSTGELFF.

Comment on this clone: Different DNA sequences within this sample yield the same CDR3. V gene TRBV5-4 combines with J gene TRBJ2-3, with D possibly TRBD1 on 5 matching bases. From germline, CDR1 is SGHNT and CDR2 YYREEE (reference sequence). The CDR3 runs 15 residues. V lost 2 bases, J lost 0 bases, and 10 bases lay in between. In DNA form, the CDR3 reads TGTGCCAGCAGCTTTTGGGGCCAGAGCACAGATACGCAGTATTTT. This codes for CASSFWGQSTDTQYF.

This sequence joins TRBV5-6 and TRBJ2-3; D call uncertain. The length of the CDR3 is 13 residues. Germline V gene data show CDR1 as SGHDT and CDR2 as YYEEEE. V was shortened by 4 bases and J by 1 base, with 7 bases between the two germline ends. The CDR3 protein is CASSEYGTDTQYF. CDR3 DNA sequence: TGTGCCAGCAGCGAATACGGCACAGATACGCAGTATTTT.

This clone appeared once. The chain combines TRBV10-3 with TRBJ2-7, with D unresolved. This CDR3 is built from 16 residues. Germline assignment: CDR1 ENHRY and CDR2 SYGVKD. V was trimmed by 2 bases and J by 2 bases, leaving 16 bases between them. The CDR3 bases are TGTGCCATCAGTGAGCCGCTGCCCCCGGCCCCCTACGAGCAGTACTTC. Residues: CAISEPLPPAPYEQYF.

This sequence joins TRBV5-4 and TRBJ2-7; D is possibly TRBD1 (5 bases). Germline values: CDR1 SGHNT, CDR2 YYREEE (reference sequence). V was pared by 1 base and J by 7 bases, with 9 bases between. The CDR3 has 12 residues. The DNA for the CDR3 is TGTGCCAGCAGCTTGCCAGGGTTTGAGCAGTACTTC. Amino acids: CASSLPGFEQYF.

The chain recombines TRBV3-1 (or the pseudogene TRBV3-2) with TRBJ1-6; D is uncertain. The germline V and J ends were trimmed by 1 base and 7 bases, with 14 bases remaining between them. This CDR3 comprises 16 residues. The germline CDR1 and CDR2 sequences are LGHDT and YNNKEL (reference sequence). CDR3 nucleotide sequence: TGTGCCAGCAGCCAAGCCAGCCTAGCCTCCAATTCACCCCTCCACTTT. Amino acid sequence: CASSQASLASNSPLHF.

This clone was observed once. This rearrangement joins TRBV9 to TRBJ1-1; 8 bases fit TRBD1. V gave up 4 bases and J gave up 6 bases; unmatched junction bases: 17. Germline V gene lookup returns CDR1 SGDLS and CDR2 YYNGEE. The CDR3 length is 17 residues. CDR3: CASSSNPDRGYFPEAFF. CDR3 in DNA: TGTGCCAGCAGCTCCAATCCCGACAGGGGATATTTCCCTGAAGCTTTCTTT.

The chain links TRBV2 to TRBJ1-1; weak D call: TRBD1 (6 bases). CDR1 is SNHLY, CDR2 FYNNEI, per germline. V was shortened by 6 bases and J by 1 base, with 9 bases between the two germline ends. This CDR3 region has 13 residues. The CDR3 here is CASSLGQNTEAFF. DNA of the CDR3: TGTGCCAGCAGCCTGGGACAGAACACTGAAGCTTTCTTT.

This sequence joins TRBV7-3 and TRBJ1-6, with D unclear. Germline V gene lookup returns CDR1 SGHTA and CDR2 FQGTGA. The V end lost 2 bases, the J end lost 10 bases, and 6 bases lay between the germline ends. The CDR3 is made up of 12 amino acids. This CDR3 is CASSLLGSPLHF. The CDR3 nucleotides read TGTGCCAGCAGCTTATTGGGGTCACCCCTCCACTTT.

The table lists this clone with a count of one. V usage is TRBV9 and J usage is TRBJ2-1; 7 bases match TRBD1. The V and J ends lost 0 bases and 3 bases, in that order; junction bases with no gene match: 6. The CDR3 has 16 residues. Germline CDR1 SGDLS, CDR2 YYNGEE. The CDR3 loop reads CASSVARSGGYNEQFF. The CDR3 DNA reads TGTGCCAGCAGCGTAGCGCGGTCAGGGGGCTACAATGAGCAGTTCTTC.

The chain uses TRBV19 and TRBJ2-3; D is unclear. The CDR3 is 15 residues long. The germline V and J ends were trimmed by 6 bases and 0 bases, with 13 bases remaining between them. The germline V gene has CDR1 LNHDA and CDR2 SQIVND (reference sequence). The DNA for the CDR3 is TGTGCCAGTAGCTCCGATCGCTCTAGCACAGATACGCAGTATTTT. This translates into CASSSDRSSTDTQYF.

V and J are TRBV11-2 and TRBJ2-2; TRBD2 matches 9 bases. The CDR3 is made up of 16 amino acids. J gave up 6 bases and V 5 bases, and 10 bases lay outside the gene matches. The germline CDR1 and CDR2 sequences are SGHAT and FQNNGV. This CDR3 reads CASSHTRGGGAGELFF. The CDR3 nucleotides read TGTGCCAGCAGCCATACCCGCGGGGGGGGTGCCGGGGAGCTGTTTTTT.

This clone was recorded a few times. This chain links TRBV4-3 with TRBJ1-2; no reliable D call. V was clipped by 1 base and J by 3 bases, with 12 bases between them. This CDR3 is 15 amino acids long. CDR1 is LGHNA and CDR2 is YSLEER in the germline V gene. The CDR3 sequence: CASSQVVFSDYGYTF. The CDR3 region has the DNA TGCGCCAGCAGCCAAGTTGTATTTTCCGACTATGGCTACACCTTC.

J is TRBJ1-4 and V is TRBV2; 7 bases align to TRBD1. The CDR3 is 14 residues long. The J segment lost 3 bases and the V segment lost 6 bases, leaving 4 bases of the junction unmatched. Germline assignment: CDR1 SNHLY and CDR2 FYNNEI. The CDR3 DNA follows: TGTGCCAGCAGGCCCGGGACAGCTAATGAAAAACTGTTTTTT. As protein: CASRPGTANEKLFF.